Each of the 11 T cell receptor beta chains below was sequenced from the same sample in a study of beta chain features in type 1 diabetes. Study outcomes and limitations: Shorter TCRB CDR3s, moderately but significantly so, were found in Type 1 diabetes patients in all four CD4+ subsets.

Antigens of these TCRs are unknown. Expressed TCRB transcripts got sequenced, as all isolated RNA was reverse transcribed. Profiled with immunoSEQ multiplex PCR; TCRdb holds only in-frame clones, not every one. Of a few hundred thousand clones listed, about 11% are singletons. Sample: naive CD4+ T cells from blood. These receptors all stem from a man younger than 45 with type 1 diabetes.

The rearrangement links TRBV20-1 to TRBJ2-7; D is unresolved. V was cut by 5 bases and J by 0 bases, with 5 bases left in between. Germline CDR1 and CDR2: DFQATT and SNEGSKA (reference sequence). The CDR3 runs to 11 residues. The chain's CDR3 is CSAPSSYEQYF. Written as DNA, the CDR3 is TGCAGTGCTCCCAGCTCCTACGAGCAGTACTTC.

The genes are TRBV29-1 and TRBJ2-3; D possibly corresponds to TRBD1 (5 bases). V was shortened by 4 bases and J by 0 bases, with 14 bases between the two germline ends. From germline, CDR1 is SQVTM and CDR2 ANQGSEA. The CDR3 length is 15 residues. The CDR3 region has the DNA TGCAGCGTTGCGACAGAGGTTGCTAGCACAGATACGCAGTATTTT. This codes for CSVATEVASTDTQYF.

This clone was recorded a few times. The J gene is TRBJ2-1, the V gene TRBV27; the D is unclear. V was shortened by 0 bases and J by 11 bases, with 8 bases between the two germline ends. Germline CDR1 and CDR2: MNHEY and SMNVEV (reference sequence). This CDR3 is built from 12 residues. CDR3 coding DNA: TGTGCCAGCAGTTTATCGACGGGTAAGCAGTTCTTC. Translated: CASSLSTGKQFF.

The chain carries TRBV6-5 and TRBJ1-3; 7 bases match TRBD1. Germline V CDR1 and CDR2: MNHEY, SVGAGI. The CDR3 sequence is 16 residues long. The J segment lost 0 bases and the V segment lost 4 bases, leaving 6 bases of the junction unmatched. The CDR3 region has the DNA TGTGCCAGCAGTTCCACAGGGGTCCTCTCTGGAAACACCATATATTTT. Residues: CASSSTGVLSGNTIYF.

The V gene is TRBV2, the J gene TRBJ1-4; D gene uncertain. The germline V and J ends were trimmed by 5 bases and 8 bases, with 15 bases remaining between them. This CDR3 is built from 14 residues. The germline V gene has CDR1 SNHLY and CDR2 FYNNEI. The CDR3 DNA reads TGTGCCAGCAGTAGAGGAGTCGGAGAAGAAAAACTGTTTTTT. Amino acid sequence: CASSRGVGEEKLFF.

The sample holds a few counts of this clone. This chain joins TRBV14 and TRBJ2-3, with a weak D call TRBD2 (6 bases). V was clipped by 4 bases and J by 4 bases, with 21 bases between them. Germline CDR1 is SGHDN and CDR2 is FVKESK. The CDR3 has 17 amino acids. CDR3: CASSPRMGLPSADTQYF. In nucleotides, the CDR3 is TGTGCCAGCAGCCCTCGGATGGGACTTCCCTCCGCAGATACGCAGTATTTT.

This clone was recorded a few times. V is TRBV10-3 and J is TRBJ2-5; D perhaps matches TRBD1 (6 bases). CDR1 ENHRY and CDR2 SYGVKD come from the germline V gene. Trimming stripped 6 bases from V and 1 base from J, with 15 bases between. The CDR3 has 15 residues. CDR3 nucleotides: TGTGCCATCAGCGGACAGTTGACCTCCCAAGAGACCCAGTACTTC. This gives the protein CAISGQLTSQETQYF.

The chain joins TRBV29-1 to TRBJ1-2, with D hard to call. Trimming cost V 3 bases and J 7 bases, with 21 bases left between them. The CDR3 has 15 amino acids. Germline V gene lookup returns CDR1 SQVTM and CDR2 ANQGSEA. The CDR3 spells CSVEVAAGRALGYTF. The CDR3, as DNA: TGCAGCGTTGAGGTGGCCGCGGGAAGGGCTCTTGGCTACACCTTC.

The chain couples TRBV11-2 to TRBJ2-3; 8 bases are a match to TRBD2. CDR1 is SGHAT, CDR2 FQNNGV, per germline. With V trimmed by 5 bases and J by 0 bases, 4 bases remained unmatched. The CDR3 consists of 15 residues. CDR3 bases: TGTGCCAGCAGCCCAATAGCGGGGAGCACAGATACGCAGTATTTT. Translating it yields CASSPIAGSTDTQYF.

The chain recombines TRBV5-1 with TRBJ2-1, with TRBD1 matching over 9 bases. J gave up 6 bases and V 5 bases, and 6 bases lay outside the gene matches. The CDR3 runs 14 residues. CDR1 is SGHRS, CDR2 YFSETQ, per germline. CDR3 sequence (DNA): TGCGCCAGCAGTACTGGGACAGGGACCAATGAGCAGTTCTTC. This encodes CASSTGTGTNEQFF.

The V gene is TRBV11-2, the J gene TRBJ2-1; TRBD2 matches 8 bases. The V and J ends lost 5 bases and 7 bases, in that order; junction bases with no gene match: 7. Germline loops: CDR1 SGHAT, CDR2 FQNNGV. CDR3 length: 14 amino acids. The CDR3 DNA follows: TGTGCCAGCAGCGGCGGGGGGCCGGGGAATGAGCAGTTCTTC. Protein sequence: CASSGGGPGNEQFF.